Each of the 10 T cell receptor beta chains below was sequenced from the same sample in a study of early T cells in non-severe SARS-CoV-2 infection. Using its own MiXCR run on the 5' RACE reads, TCRdb lists one record per CDR3 protein. The table records more than 70,000 distinct CDR3 sequences, approximately 14% of them present only once. What was sequenced was whole blood. Receptors were obtained from an adult who was a healthcare worker with PCR-confirmed SARS-CoV-2 infection or an uninfected control (not recorded which).

As to this clonotype: An end of the junction differs from the germline gene, which may be a read error. This chain links TRBV30 with TRBJ1-6, with no clear D. The CDR3 runs 13 residues. Germline-derived CDR1 and CDR2 are GTSNPN and SVGIG (reference sequence). The CDR3 reads CAWMGVGNSPLHF. The CDR3 DNA reads as TGTGCCTGGATGGGAGTCGGCAATTCACCCCTCCATTTT.

This clonotype was observed a handful of times. Here the CDR3 DNA reads TGTGCCAGCAGTGAAAGTTCGGATACGCAGTATTTT. This codes for CASSESSDTQYF. The chain is built from TRBV2 and TRBJ2-3; no definite D call. V lost 2 bases and J 6 bases, leaving 6 bases between the germline ends. The CDR3 spans 12 residues. Germline CDR1 SNHLY, CDR2 FYNNEI.

This clonotype occurred a few times. The chain joins TRBV6-2 or TRBV6-3 to TRBJ1-2, with D possibly matching TRBD1 (5 bases). Looked up from germline, CDR1 is MNHEY and CDR2 is SVGEGT. The V end lost 3 bases, the J end lost 0 bases, and 8 bases lay between the germline ends. The length of the CDR3 is 14 residues. This CDR3 is CASSYEGPNYGYTF. The CDR3 nucleotides are TGTGCCAGCAGTTATGAGGGACCTAACTATGGCTACACCTTC.

The rearrangement links TRBV20-1 to TRBJ2-3, with D possibly TRBD1 on 6 matching bases. This CDR3 has 15 amino acids. The germline V gene has CDR1 DFQATT and CDR2 SNEGSKA (reference sequence). The V and J ends lost 5 bases and 6 bases respectively, with 21 bases between them. The CDR3: CSAPGVGYSSDTQYF. CDR3 DNA sequence: TGCAGTGCTCCAGGGGTGGGGTACAGTTCGGATACGCAGTATTTT.

The CDR3 loop reads CASSITRNTGELFF. CDR3 bases: TGTGCCAGCAGCATTACTAGAAACACCGGGGAGCTGTTTTTT. The J gene is TRBJ2-2, the V gene TRBV7-3, with D possibly matching TRBD2 (5 bases). This CDR3 is built from 14 residues. Looked up from germline, CDR1 is SGHTA and CDR2 is FQGTGA. Trimming stripped 5 bases from V and 2 bases from J, with 9 bases between.

The chain is built from TRBV11-2 and TRBJ2-1; TRBD1 aligns across 10 bases. The CDR3 loop spans 14 amino acids. V was pared by 8 bases and J by 9 bases, with 10 bases of the junction left unmatched. CDR1 SGHAT and CDR2 FQNNGV come from the germline V gene. The CDR3: CASAWDRGGTEQFF. For the CDR3, the DNA is TGTGCCAGCGCGTGGGACAGGGGCGGTACTGAGCAGTTCTTC.

This clonotype turned up a few times. V usage is TRBV20-1 and J usage is TRBJ1-2, with D perhaps matching TRBD1 (6 bases). Deletions cut 4 bases from V and 3 bases from J, with 12 bases between. The germline gives CDR1 DFQATT, CDR2 SNEGSKA (reference sequence). The CDR3 is made up of 13 amino acids. The CDR3 bases are TGCAGTGCTATTACAGGGTCCGACTATGGCTACACCTTC. As protein: CSAITGSDYGYTF.

There are a few counts of this clonotype. This chain joins TRBV29-1 and TRBJ2-2; TRBD1 agrees at 10 bases. This CDR3 has 14 amino acids. J was trimmed by 3 bases and V by 7 bases; bases with no gene match: 5. Germline-derived CDR1 and CDR2 are SQVTM and ANQGSEA. Written as DNA, the CDR3 is TGCAGCGCCCAGGGACAGGGGTACACCGGGGAGCTGTTTTTT. It is translated as CSAQGQGYTGELFF.

There are a few counts of this clonotype. This chain links TRBV3-1 with TRBJ2-7, with no clear D. Germline V lookup: CDR1 LGHDT, CDR2 YNNKEL (reference sequence). CDR3 length equals 15 residues. V was shortened by 0 bases and J by 2 bases, with 11 bases between the two germline ends. CDR3 bases: TGTGCCAGCAGCCAAGATCACGGCAATCCCTACGAGCAGTACTTC. It is translated as CASSQDHGNPYEQYF.

The chain is built from TRBV4-1 and TRBJ2-7, with D possibly being TRBD2 (5 bases). The CDR3 has 18 amino acids. V lost 0 bases to trimming and J lost 1 base, with 19 bases between them. CDR1 and CDR2 (germline): MGHRA, YSYEKL. CDR3 nucleotide sequence: TGCGCCAGCAGCCAAGACGAGGGTGGGCCGGCTCGATCCTACGAGCAGTACTTC. It yields the protein CASSQDEGGPARSYEQYF.